This T cell receptor beta chain was captured in a study of control samples from healthy donors and cancer patients. Trimming left V 6 bases short and J 8 bases short, with 19 bases between. The CDR3 is 14 amino acids. Looked up from germline, CDR1 is KGHSH and CDR2 is LQKENI. Profiled with immunoSEQ multiplex PCR; TCRdb holds only in-frame clones, not every one. The sample holds approximately 13,000 clones, 85% to 95% seen once. This clone was seen once. The chain carries TRBV18 and TRBJ1-2, with D possibly TRBD1 on 6 matching bases. The TCR originated in an older man with lung cancer. The sequencing sample was made of PBMCs. The CDR3 DNA reads as TGTGCCAGCTCCCCTAGCAGGGGAGAAGAGGGCTACACCTTC. This sequence encodes CASSPSRGEEGYTF.